Shown below are 23 T cell receptor beta chains from a single sample sequenced in a study of T cell responses to AZD1222 COVID-19 vaccine. Clones were sequenced by immunoSEQ multiplex PCR, and TCRdb holds only the in-frame ones, with some missing. The sample lists 100,000 to 150,000 clones; about 90% were seen once. The specimen comprised peripheral blood, sampled on day 0 of AZD1222 vaccination. The receptors come from an adult in good health.

This clone turned up a few times. J is TRBJ2-1 and V is TRBV28; D perhaps matches TRBD1 (5 bases). Between the trimmed V and J ends, which lost 5 bases and 3 bases, there was a span of 11 bases. This CDR3 region has 14 residues. CDR1 and CDR2 from the germline V gene are MDHEN and SYDVKM. The CDR3 protein is CASSEQADYNEQFF. The CDR3 DNA reads as TGTGCCAGCAGTGAACAGGCCGACTACAATGAGCAGTTCTTC.

This clone was picked up a small number of times. The V call is TRBV2, the J call TRBJ2-7; TRBD1 might be the D (5 bases). The CDR3 has 13 amino acids. Germline V lookup: CDR1 SNHLY, CDR2 FYNNEI. The ends were cut back, 6 bases at V and 2 bases at J, with 11 bases in the middle. The CDR3 protein is CASRQGRPYEQYF. The CDR3 nucleotides are TGTGCCAGCAGGCAGGGAAGGCCCTACGAGCAGTACTTC.

This clone was observed once. The chain carries TRBV7-9 and TRBJ1-1; 7 nucleotides align to TRBD1. V shed 9 bases, J shed 1 base, and the junction held 11 bases outside the gene matches. The CDR3 has 15 amino acids. The germline CDR1 and CDR2 sequences are SEHNR and FQNEAQ (reference sequence). In DNA, the CDR3 is TGTGCCAGTATCATTGGCGGGACAGAGAACACTGAAGCTTTCTTT. Translating gives CASIIGGTENTEAFF.

The rearrangement joins TRBV11-2 to TRBJ2-2, with D possibly TRBD1 on 6 matching bases. The germline V and J ends were trimmed by 2 bases and 5 bases, with 12 bases remaining between them. Germline CDR1 SGHAT, CDR2 FQNNGV. The CDR3 consists of 15 residues. This CDR3 reads CASSLSGRGTGELFF. The CDR3 DNA follows: TGTGCCAGCAGCTTATCGGGCAGGGGAACCGGGGAGCTGTTTTTT.

The gene calls are TRBV2 and TRBJ2-1; 13 nucleotides line up with TRBD2. Losses at the gene ends were 7 bases for V and 4 bases for J; bases not matched to a gene: 7. The V gene's germline CDR1 is SNHLY and CDR2 FYNNEI. CDR3 length equals 16 residues. This CDR3 reads CASTQGLAGPYNEQFF. DNA for the CDR3: TGTGCCAGCACTCAGGGACTAGCGGGACCATACAATGAGCAGTTCTTC.

DNA for the CDR3: TGTGCCAGCAGCTTAGACGGCCGCTACGAGCAGTACTTC. Translated, it gives CASSLDGRYEQYF. This chain uses TRBV11-1 with TRBJ2-7; no clear D gene. V lost 1 base and J lost 3, with 7 bases in between. The CDR3 contains 13 residues. Germline values: CDR1 SGHAT, CDR2 FQDESV (reference sequence).

Comment on this clone: A junction end diverges from the germline sequence, so it may reflect a read error. V is TRBV28 and J is TRBJ1-1, with 8 bases identical to TRBD1. This CDR3 has 15 amino acids. The germline CDR1 and CDR2 sequences are MDHEN and SYDVKM. The CDR3 here is CASSPSGDRSGKRVF. The CDR3 DNA follows: TGTGCCAGCAGTCCCTCGGGGGACAGGTCAGGAAAGCGGGTCTTT.

The chain links TRBV6-5 to TRBJ1-2; D uncertain. This CDR3 is 13 amino acids long. Germline CDR1 reads MNHEY; CDR2 reads SVGAGI. Trimming took off 0 bases at V and 9 bases at J, with 11 bases between the two ends. The DNA of the CDR3 is TGTGCCAGCAGTTACTCGGAAGGGCCCCGCTACACCTTC. Translation: CASSYSEGPRYTF.

The rearrangement uses TRBV9 and TRBJ2-1; 13 nucleotides agree with TRBD2. The germline CDR1 and CDR2 sequences are SGDLS and YYNGEE. The CDR3 has 20 amino acids. V was clipped by 3 bases and J by 0 bases; unmatched bases: 12. CDR3 coding DNA: TGTGCCAGCAGCGAGGCCGGGACTAGCGGGAAGAAGGGCTCCTACAATGAGCAGTTCTTC. Amino acid sequence: CASSEAGTSGKKGSYNEQFF.

The J gene is TRBJ2-5, the V gene TRBV4-3, with D perhaps matching TRBD1 (6 bases). The V and J ends lost 4 bases and 3 bases respectively, with 15 bases between them. The CDR3 runs to 15 residues. Per germline, CDR1 LGHNA and CDR2 YSLEER. The CDR3 protein is CASSPKWTAKETQYF. CDR3 nucleotide sequence: TGCGCCAGCAGCCCAAAATGGACAGCGAAAGAGACCCAGTACTTC.

The CDR3 region is CAISPHNEQFF. The DNA for the CDR3 is TGTGCCATCAGCCCGCACAATGAGCAGTTCTTC. V and J are TRBV10-3 and TRBJ2-1; D uncertain. Trimming pared 6 bases from V and 5 bases from J, leaving 5 bases between. The CDR3 contains 11 residues. The germline V gene has CDR1 ENHRY and CDR2 SYGVKD.

As DNA, the CDR3 is TGTGCCAGCAGTTTACCCCTAGGACTAGCGGAGGTGAGGTATAGCACCTACGAGCAGTACTTC. This translates into CASSLPLGLAEVRYSTYEQYF. The rearrangement uses TRBV28 and TRBJ2-7, with 10 bases that match TRBD2. Germline CDR1 MDHEN, CDR2 SYDVKM. The CDR3 runs 21 residues. V lost 2 bases and J lost 2; bases outside the gene matches: 21.

The chain recombines TRBV6-5 with TRBJ1-5; 7 nucleotides agree with TRBD1. Per the germline V gene, CDR1 is MNHEY and CDR2 is SVGAGI. The CDR3 covers 14 residues. The V and J ends lost 6 bases and 3 bases, in that order; junction bases with no gene match: 5. CDR3 sequence: CASRQTGINQPQHF. Here the CDR3 DNA reads TGTGCCAGCAGGCAGACAGGGATCAATCAGCCCCAGCATTTT.

The chain joins TRBV24-1 to TRBJ2-3, with TRBD2 as a possible D gene (5 bases). Trimming took off 0 bases at V and 3 bases at J, with 9 bases between the two ends. Germline V gene lookup returns CDR1 KGHDR and CDR2 SFDVKD. This CDR3 contains 15 residues. The CDR3 coding sequence is TGTGCCACCAGTGATTTGAAGAGGGCTACAGATACGCAGTATTTT. This codes for CATSDLKRATDTQYF.

J is TRBJ2-3 and V is TRBV19; the D gene could be TRBD1 or TRBD2 (6 bases each). V lost 3 bases and J 14 bases, leaving 15 bases between the germline ends. This CDR3 spans 12 amino acids. CDR1 and CDR2 from the germline V gene are LNHDA and SQIVND (reference sequence). The CDR3 nucleotides read TGTGCCAGTAGTATGGGGGGCACCCTGCCGTATTTT. Its translation: CASSMGGTLPYF.

The chain uses TRBV5-5 and TRBJ2-5; no firm D call. This CDR3 has 14 amino acids. Germline V gene sequence: CDR1 SGHKS, CDR2 YYEKEE (reference sequence). Trimming removed 1 base from V and 2 bases from J, with 9 bases in between. The CDR3 DNA reads TGTGCCAGCAGCTTGTGGGGTGGACAAGAGACCCAGTACTTC. This codes for CASSLWGGQETQYF.

J is TRBJ1-4 and V is TRBV18; D is possibly TRBD1 (6 bases). The CDR3 contains 15 residues. CDR1 is KGHSH, CDR2 LQKENI, per germline. V was pared by 6 bases and J by 5 bases, with 16 bases between. DNA for the CDR3: TGTGCCAGCTCCCGGGGGGGCCAGCAAAATGAAAAACTGTTTTTT. Translating it yields CASSRGGQQNEKLFF.

The chain carries TRBV30 and TRBJ1-3; D perhaps matches TRBD1 (6 bases). This CDR3 region has 13 residues. Looked up from germline, CDR1 is GTSNPN and CDR2 is SVGIG (reference sequence). V shed 4 bases and J shed 5 bases, with 12 bases lying between them. The CDR3 loop reads CAWTTGLRNTIYF. CDR3 in DNA: TGTGCCTGGACTACAGGGCTCCGAAACACCATATATTTT. The complete variable domain, with remaining parts taken from reference TRBV30 and TRBJ1-3, reads SQTIHQWPATLVQPVGSPLSLECTVEGTSNPNLYWYRQAAGRGLQLLFYSVGIGQISSEVPQNLSASRPQDRQFILSSKKLLLSDSGFYLCAWTTGLRNTIYFGEGSWLTVV.

The chain combines TRBV7-6 with TRBJ1-2; D gene ambiguous. The CDR3 runs to 16 residues. Trimming stripped 1 base from V and 5 bases from J, with 17 bases between. Germline CDR1 and CDR2: SGHVS and FNYEAQ. The CDR3 DNA follows: TGTGCCAGCAGCTTAGTGAAAGAGGGAGGCCTTTATGGCTACACCTTC. Translated, it gives CASSLVKEGGLYGYTF.

V gene TRBV11-3 combines with J gene TRBJ2-1; TRBD1 is a possible D gene (5 bases). V was clipped by 5 bases and J by 12 bases, with 23 bases between them. This CDR3 is built from 15 residues. Germline V CDR1 and CDR2: SGHNT, YENEEA. The CDR3 reads CASSDRIGAEKGQFF. The CDR3 DNA sequence: TGTGCCAGCAGCGATCGGATTGGGGCAGAGAAGGGGCAGTTCTTC.

The V and J genes are TRBV27 and TRBJ2-3; D is ambiguous. CDR3 length: 15 residues. Germline lookup yields CDR1 MNHEY and CDR2 SMNVEV (reference sequence). Trimming pared 8 bases from V and 4 bases from J, leaving 19 bases between. The CDR3 loop reads CASRPFEAAADTQYF. The CDR3 DNA follows: TGTGCCAGCCGCCCTTTTGAGGCGGCAGCAGATACGCAGTATTTT.

The chain is built from TRBV19 and TRBJ2-7; D not certain. The CDR3 is 15 amino acids. V dropped 6 bases and J dropped 2 bases, with 17 bases sitting between them. Germline V gene data show CDR1 as LNHDA and CDR2 as SQIVND (reference sequence). The CDR3 region has the DNA TGTGCCAGTAGCACCCATTTCTTGAGGCCCTACGAGCAGTACTTC. Translating gives CASSTHFLRPYEQYF.

This chain joins TRBV5-1 and TRBJ2-1; D is perhaps TRBD1 or TRBD2 (5 bases each). CDR3 size: 15 residues. CDR1 is SGHRS, CDR2 YFSETQ, per germline. V lost 0 bases, J lost 2 bases, and 9 bases lay in between. CDR3 bases: TGCGCCAGCAGCTTGGTGGGGGTCACCTACAATGAGCAGTTCTTC. Protein: CASSLVGVTYNEQFF.